The rows below give T cell receptor beta chains drawn from one sample of a study of Ad26.COV2.S vaccination and SARS-CoV-2 variants. The repertoire was sequenced with immunoSEQ multiplex PCR; TCRdb's copy has only in-frame clones and lacks some. The data hold more than 300,000 clones, with 85% observed a single time. Sample: peripheral blood, taken in a trial of Ad26.COV2.S vaccine versus placebo. The source is a person aged 18-60 years who received the Ad26.COV2.S COVID-19 vaccine or a placebo. The CDR3 runs from the conserved cysteine through the conserved F or W. A D gene is named only where the DNA matches it firmly. A row's size may be missing; if present it is once, few, many or a size class.

>TRBJ2-4|TRBV7-9|NA|NA
TGTGCCAGCAGCTTAGCCACCGCAGGGGACCTTCAGTACTTC
CASSLATAGDLQYF
>TRBJ2-7|TRBV15|NA|NA
TGTGCCACCAGCCACACTGATCGATCCTACGAGCAGTACTTC
CATSHTDRSYEQYF
>TRBJ2-5|TRBV5-5|NA|NA
TGTGCCAGCATCGGAGAGACCCAGTACTTC
CASIGETQYF
>TRBJ2-1|TRBV7-9|NA|NA
TGTGCCAGCAGCCGAGACTGGGGCGTATCGATCTTC
CASSRDWGVSIF
>TRBJ2-3|TRBV20-1|NA|NA
TGCAGTGCTAGTATTCAGGGTGCAGATACGCAGTATTTT
CSASIQGADTQYF
>TRBJ1-2|TRBV7-9|NA|NA
TGTGCCAGCAGCTTATATGAGCCCACCTTC
CASSLYEPTF
>TRBJ2-2|TRBV28|TRBD2|few
TGTGCCAGCAGTCGACCCGGGACTAGCGGGGGCCAAAAGCTGTTTTTT
CASSRPGTSGGQKLFF
>TRBJ1-6|TRBV5-6|TRBD1|NA
TGTGCCAGCAGCTTCGGGACAGGGTTTGTTTCACCCCTCCACTTT
CASSFGTGFVSPLHF
>TRBJ2-3|TRBV3-1/TRBV3-2|NA|once
TGTGCCAGCAGCCCGAAGCAGGAGCGCGGCGATACGCAGTATTTT
CASSPKQERGDTQYF
>TRBJ2-2|TRBV3-1/TRBV3-2|NA|NA
TGTGCCAGCAGCCTTTGGATCGAGCATTTCACCGGGGAGCTGTTTTTT
CASSLWIEHFTGELFF
>TRBJ2-3|TRBV7-9|TRBD1|NA
TGTGCCAGCAGCCCATATAGGACAGGGGCAGATACGCAGTATTTT
CASSPYRTGADTQYF
>TRBJ2-6|TRBV28|NA|NA
TGTGCCAGCAGTCCCGCAGGGTCTGGGGCCAACGTCCTGACTTTC
CASSPAGSGANVLTF
>TRBJ2-3|TRBV29-1|TRBD2|NA
TGCAGCGTTTCTAAGGGACTAGTCACAGATACGCAGTATTTT
CSVSKGLVTDTQYF
>TRBJ2-3|TRBV18|TRBD2|NA
TGTGCCAGCTCACCCGGACTAGCGGGGGACTTCGCAGATACGCAGTATTTT
CASSPGLAGDFADTQYF
>TRBJ2-7|TRBV28|TRBD1|NA
TGTGCCAGCAGTCCTCGACAGGGGTGGGGTTACGAGCAGTACTTC
CASSPRQGWGYEQYF
>TRBJ2-7|TRBV7-8|TRBD2|NA
TGTGCCAGCAGCATCACTAGCGGGGGGACCTACGAGCAGTACTTC
CASSITSGGTYEQYF